This is a list of T cell receptor beta chains from one sample in a study of shared clonotypes between healthy human individuals. Clones were sequenced by immunoSEQ multiplex PCR, and TCRdb holds only the in-frame ones, with some missing. The sample carries some 600,000 clones, roughly 96% recorded once. The sequenced sample was naive CD8+ T cells sorted from blood. The receptors shown here come from a woman aged 25 to 39 in good health. The CDR3 runs from the conserved cysteine through the conserved F or W. D genes are given only for firm matches. Where a row states a size, it is once, few, many or the class of an expanded clone; other rows omit it.

>TRBJ2-3|TRBV27|NA|NA
CASSLGDTQYF
TGTGCCAGCAGTCTTGGAGATACGCAGTATTTT
>TRBJ1-5|TRBV7-8|NA|NA
CASSQWGGGTQPQHF
TGTGCCAGCAGCCAGTGGGGGGGAGGCACTCAGCCCCAGCATTTT
>TRBJ2-5|TRBV19|NA|TRBD2
CASSAPGLAGQETQYF
TGTGCCAGTAGTGCCCCGGGACTAGCGGGACAAGAGACCCAGTACTTC
>TRBJ2-1|TRBV29-1|NA|NA
CSAFHYNEQFF
TGCAGCGCCTTTCACTACAATGAGCAGTTCTTC
>TRBJ1-4|TRBV19|NA|NA
CASSPKWATGFATNEKLFF
TGTGCCAGTAGTCCAAAATGGGCGACAGGATTTGCAACTAATGAAAAACTGTTTTTT
>TRBJ1-5|TRBV27|NA|NA
CASSLRSSNQPQHF
TGTGCCAGCAGTTTAAGGTCTTCGAATCAGCCCCAGCATTTT
>TRBJ1-1|TRBV2|NA|NA
CASRETNTEAFF
TGTGCCAGCAGAGAGACCAACACTGAAGCTTTCTTT
>TRBJ2-1|TRBV4-1|NA|TRBD2
CASSRTSGSSYEQFF
TGCGCCAGCAGCAGGACTAGCGGGAGTAGCTATGAGCAGTTCTTC
>TRBJ1-2|TRBV10-3|NA|TRBD1
CAISDLGTGGTRGYGYTF
TGTGCCATCAGTGATCTAGGGACAGGGGGCACCCGAGGTTATGGCTACACCTTC
>TRBJ2-1|TRBV15|NA|NA
CATSREGFGASRAEQFF
TGTGCCACCAGCAGAGAAGGGTTCGGGGCCTCCCGCGCTGAGCAGTTCTTC
>TRBJ1-3|TRBV28|once|NA
CASSPQGLGGNTIYF
TGTGCCAGCAGTCCCCAGGGTTTGGGTGGAAACACCATATATTTT
>TRBJ2-6|TRBV9|NA|NA
CASKGGHGANVLTF
TGTGCCAGCAAAGGGGGGCATGGGGCCAACGTCCTGACTTTC
>TRBJ2-1|TRBV11-2|NA|TRBD1
CASSSIDRDFYNEQFF
TGTGCCAGCAGCTCGATAGACAGGGATTTCTACAATGAGCAGTTCTTC
>TRBJ1-5|TRBV28|NA|NA
CASRPTGGDNQPQHF
TGTGCCAGCAGGCCGACCGGAGGGGACAATCAGCCCCAGCATTTT
>TRBJ1-1|TRBV5-4|NA|NA
CASSLRQGRTMNTEAFF
TGTGCCAGCAGCTTGAGGCAGGGGAGGACCATGAACACTGAAGCTTTCTTT
>TRBJ2-4|TRBV29-1|NA|NA
CSVEDHPGYIQYF
TGCAGCGTTGAAGATCATCCGGGTTACATTCAGTACTTC
>TRBJ2-1|TRBV5-6|NA|NA
CASSLMGNEQFF
TGTGCCAGCAGCTTAATGGGGAATGAGCAGTTCTTC
>TRBJ2-1|TRBV4-1|NA|NA
CASSQDLYGGRNYNEQFF
TGCGCCAGCAGCCAAGATTTATACGGCGGGCGCAACTACAATGAGCAGTTCTTC
>TRBJ2-3|TRBV9|NA|NA
CASSVYGGTDTQYF
TGTGCCAGCAGCGTATATGGCGGCACAGATACGCAGTATTTT
>TRBJ2-7|TRBV27|NA|TRBD1
CASSLRGPEQYF
TGTGCCAGCAGTTTGAGGGGGCCCGAGCAGTACTTC
>TRBJ2-7|TRBV28|NA|NA
CASSLGQGSYEQYF
TGTGCCAGCAGTTTAGGTCAGGGCTCCTACGAGCAGTACTTC
>TRBJ1-4|TRBV19|NA|NA
CASSIGAGLDEKLFF
TGTGCCAGTAGTATAGGAGCGGGGTTGGATGAAAAACTGTTTTTT
>TRBJ2-4|TRBV30|NA|TRBD2
CAWSVAGGNIQYF
TGTGCCTGGAGTGTGGCGGGGGGAAACATTCAGTACTTC
>TRBJ1-1|TRBV4-2|NA|NA
CASSQEGLLQGDTEAFF
TGTGCCAGCAGCCAAGAAGGTCTCCTACAGGGTGACACTGAAGCTTTCTTT
>TRBJ2-1|TRBV11-2|NA|TRBD2
CASSLVGLAGLDEQFF
TGTGCCAGCAGCTTAGTCGGCCTAGCGGGACTCGATGAGCAGTTCTTC
>TRBJ2-7|TRBV5-1|NA|NA
CASSFRQGSYEQYF
TGCGCCAGCAGCTTTCGGCAGGGGTCCTACGAGCAGTACTTC
>TRBJ2-5|TRBV9|NA|NA
CASSVVGSSGETQYF
TGTGCCAGCAGCGTAGTAGGGAGTTCGGGGGAGACCCAGTACTTC
>TRBJ1-1|TRBV5-1|NA|NA
CASSLGRRPGGNTEAFF
TGCGCCAGCAGCTTGGGACGGCGCCCCGGGGGGAACACTGAAGCTTTCTTT
>TRBJ2-5|TRBV6-1|NA|TRBD2
CASNPGLVAETQYF
TGTGCCAGCAACCCGGGACTAGTAGCAGAGACCCAGTACTTC
>TRBJ2-7|TRBV30|NA|NA
CAWSTVDHEQYF
TGTGCCTGGAGTACCGTGGACCACGAGCAGTACTTC
>TRBJ2-7|TRBV13|NA|NA
CASSLRASLYEQYF
TGTGCCAGCAGCCTGAGGGCCTCCCTGTACGAGCAGTACTTC
>TRBJ2-3|TRBV27|NA|TRBD1
CASSLSQGARDTQYF
TGTGCCAGCAGTTTATCGCAGGGGGCGAGAGATACGCAGTATTTT
>TRBJ1-1|TRBV28|NA|TRBD1
CASSPGQGWVEAFF
TGTGCCAGCAGTCCCGGACAGGGTTGGGTCGAAGCTTTCTTT
>TRBJ2-3|TRBV27|NA|TRBD2
CASSPGTSGRTDTQYF
TGTGCCAGCAGTCCGGGGACTAGCGGGAGAACAGATACGCAGTATTTT
>TRBJ2-7|TRBV30|NA|TRBD1
CAWSFAGGSYEQYF
TGTGCCTGGAGTTTCGCAGGGGGCTCCTACGAGCAGTACTTC
>TRBJ2-7|TRBV6-1|NA|NA
CASMSGYEQYF
TGTGCCAGCATGTCGGGTTACGAGCAGTACTTC
>TRBJ1-2|TRBV6-5|NA|NA
CASSTGLGLYGYTF
TGTGCCAGCAGTACCGGCCTGGGTCTCTATGGCTACACCTTC
>TRBJ1-5|TRBV7-9|NA|NA
CASSANNQPQHF
TGTGCCAGCAGCGCCAATAATCAGCCCCAGCATTTT
>TRBJ1-5|TRBV10-3|NA|NA
CAIRPSPRPPQHF
TGTGCCATCAGACCCTCCCCCCGACCGCCCCAGCATTTT
>TRBJ1-5|TRBV19|NA|NA
CASTVGGDNQPQHF
TGTGCCAGTACGGTTGGGGGGGACAATCAGCCCCAGCATTTT
>TRBJ2-1|TRBV21-1|NA|NA
CASSKANEQFF
TGTGCCAGCAGCAAAGCCAATGAGCAGTTCTTC
>TRBJ2-7|TRBV29-1|NA|NA
CSVERLQSPYEQYF
TGCAGCGTTGAAAGACTCCAAAGTCCCTACGAGCAGTACTTC
>TRBJ2-1|TRBV27|NA|NA
CASSSTWYNEQFF
TGTGCCAGCAGTTCCACGTGGTATAATGAGCAGTTCTTC
>TRBJ1-1|TRBV7-8|NA|TRBD1
CASSSTGGPEAFF
TGTGCCAGCAGCTCAACAGGGGGGCCTGAAGCTTTCTTT